This T cell receptor (beta chain) originates from a study of T-cell memory formation after mild COVID-19. As for the study in general: The TCR clusters were mostly specific to one donor. Whole-study findings and limits: Clonal second-wave expansions that peaked on day 37 had unconfirmed SARS-CoV-2 specificity.

The germline CDR1 and CDR2 sequences are ENHRY and SYGVKD. With 3 bases removed from V and 2 bases from J, the gap between germline ends came to 11 bases. The CDR3 contains 15 residues. Note on this clonotype: Its antigen is undetermined.

The TCR alpha and TCR beta cDNA libraries, bearing sample barcodes and UMIs, were generated by 5'RACE using constant-segment primers. One entry per CDR3 protein, called by TCRdb with MiXCR from the 5' RACE reads. The data show about 430,000 distinct CDR3 sequences, less than 25% seen once. The gene calls are TRBV10-3 and TRBJ1-5, with no clear D. This receptor was taken from an adult woman who had mild COVID-19 (a few samples of this study predate the infection). Cell type and time point are not known. The material sequenced was PBMCs or a T cell subset sorted from them (not recorded which). Here the CDR3 reads CAISDKGVGNQPQHF. The CDR3 region has the DNA TGTGCCATCAGTGACAAGGGAGTCGGCAATCAGCCCCAGCATTTT.